The rows below give T cell receptor beta chains drawn from one sample of a study. MiXCR, run by TCRdb on the RT-PCR reads, gives a single entry per CDR3 protein. The sample carries about 700,000 distinct CDR3 sequences, 11% to 15% recorded once. Sequencing was done on a sample of memory CD4+ T cells from blood. These TCRs come from a female donor in good health, serving as a healthy control. The CDR3 runs from the conserved cysteine through the conserved F or W. A D gene is named only where the DNA matches it firmly. Only part of the rows carry a size: once, few, many, or a class if the clone is expanded.

size,J,V,D,CDR3,DNA
-,TRBJ1-3,TRBV6-5,-,CASSSLSGYQGQNTIYF,TGTGCCAGCAGTTCGCTCTCGGGCTACCAGGGGCAAAACACCATATATTTT
-,TRBJ2-5,TRBV6-1,TRBD2,CASQFGLAGMGYQETQYF,TGTGCCAGCCAGTTTGGACTAGCGGGCATGGGGTACCAAGAGACCCAGTACTTC
few,TRBJ2-3,TRBV20-1,-,CSAVAGTGATDTQYF,TGCAGTGCCGTGGCGGGAACTGGGGCGACAGATACGCAGTATTTT
-,TRBJ2-3,TRBV5-1,TRBD2,CASSHRGGGTDTQYF,TGCGCCAGCAGCCACCGGGGGGGCGGCACAGATACGCAGTATTTT
-,TRBJ1-2,TRBV2,-,CASSDRVRFGYTF,TGTGCCAGCAGTGACAGGGTGCGATTTGGCTACACCTTC
-,TRBJ2-7,TRBV4-2,TRBD1,CASSQGGTASYEQYF,TGTGCCAGCAGCCAAGGGGGGACAGCCTCCTACGAGCAGTACTTC
many,TRBJ2-7,TRBV29-1,TRBD1,CSVLPPGQGASRREQYF,TGCAGCGTTTTGCCTCCGGGACAGGGGGCTTCTCGGCGCGAGCAGTACTTC
few,TRBJ2-3,TRBV7-3,-,CASSLMAGLTDTQYF,TGTGCCAGCAGCTTAATGGCGGGGCTCACAGATACGCAGTATTTT
few,TRBJ2-1,TRBV18,TRBD2,CASSPPLAGGPTNEQFF,TGTGCCAGCTCACCACCGTTAGCGGGGGGGCCAACCAATGAGCAGTTCTTC
many,TRBJ1-2,TRBV7-2,-,CASSSDRGYGYTF,TGTGCCAGCAGTTCCGACAGAGGCTATGGCTACACCTTC
many,TRBJ2-7,TRBV9,-,CASSVDGRGVGEQYF,TGTGCCAGCAGCGTAGACGGCAGGGGGGTCGGCGAGCAGTACTTC
-,TRBJ2-1,TRBV7-3,-,CASSPQVARLNEQFF,TGTGCCAGCAGCCCCCAGGTAGCGAGGTTGAATGAGCAGTTCTTC
-,TRBJ1-5,TRBV2,-,CASSWQGSSNQPQHF,TGTGCCAGCAGTTGGCAGGGTTCTAGCAATCAGCCCCAGCATTTT
few,TRBJ2-2,TRBV20-1,TRBD2,CSASGLAGGPSTGELFF,TGCAGTGCTTCGGGACTAGCGGGGGGGCCGAGCACCGGGGAGCTGTTTTTT
few,TRBJ2-7,TRBV28,-,CASSLPGTLREQYF,TGTGCCAGCAGTTTACCGGGTACTCTGAGGGAGCAGTACTTC
few,TRBJ1-2,TRBV7-2,-,CAGSIPGAGTLGYTF,TGTGCCGGCAGCATACCGGGTGCAGGGACGTTAGGCTACACCTTC
few,TRBJ1-1,TRBV24-1,-,CATSDPTPYGEAFF,TGTGCCACCAGTGACCCAACGCCGTATGGTGAAGCTTTCTTT
few,TRBJ2-3,TRBV5-1,TRBD2,CASSLEVAGDTDTQYF,TGCGCCAGCAGCTTGGAAGTAGCGGGAGACACAGATACGCAGTATTTT
many,TRBJ2-7,TRBV10-3,TRBD2,CAISPSRLAGVEQYF,TGTGCCATCAGTCCCTCCAGACTAGCGGGAGTCGAGCAGTACTTC
-,TRBJ1-2,TRBV6-1,TRBD1,CASNDKGLGTGNYGYTF,TGTGCCAGCAACGACAAGGGATTAGGGACAGGCAACTATGGCTACACCTTC
-,TRBJ2-1,TRBV20-1,TRBD2,CSATRLADLINEQFF,TGCAGTGCTACAAGACTAGCGGACCTCATTAATGAGCAGTTCTTC
-,TRBJ2-1,TRBV2,TRBD1,CASSRDRVRNEQFF,TGTGCCAGCAGTAGGGACAGGGTTCGGAATGAGCAGTTCTTC
-,TRBJ2-2,TRBV5-1,-,CASSLVPEVNTGELFF,TGCGCCAGCAGCTTGGTGCCTGAAGTGAACACCGGGGAGCTGTTTTTT
many,TRBJ1-1,TRBV20-1,-,CSARVRGLNTEAFF,TGCAGTGCTAGGGTCCGGGGTCTGAACACTGAAGCTTTCTTT
-,TRBJ1-4,TRBV12-3/TRBV12-4,-,CASSLFFGSAANEKLFF,TGTGCCAGCAGTTTATTCTTCGGGTCAGCAGCTAATGAAAAACTGTTTTTT
few,TRBJ2-1,TRBV2,-,CASTFGSGNEQFF,TGTGCCAGCACATTCGGCTCAGGAAATGAGCAGTTCTTC
-,TRBJ1-6,TRBV20-1,-,CSARDSGGPSDNSPLHF,TGCAGTGCTAGAGACTCCGGGGGTCCTTCGGATAATTCACCCCTCCACTTT
-,TRBJ2-3,TRBV2,TRBD1,CASRSPGGSDTQYF,TGTGCCAGCAGGTCGCCAGGGGGTTCAGATACGCAGTATTTT
many,TRBJ1-1,TRBV5-1,TRBD1,CASSQAGGFEAFF,TGCGCCAGCAGTCAGGCAGGGGGTTTTGAAGCTTTCTTT
-,TRBJ1-1,TRBV7-9,-,CASSLFGDEAFF,TGTGCCAGCAGCTTATTCGGGGATGAAGCTTTCTTT
-,TRBJ2-5,TRBV1,-,CTSSQERGLAFGETQYF,TGCACCAGCAGCCAAGAGCGGGGATTAGCGTTCGGAGAGACCCAGTACTTC
few,TRBJ2-2,TRBV9,-,CASSVSLGVNTGELFF,TGTGCCAGCAGCGTATCTCTAGGGGTGAACACCGGGGAGCTGTTTTTT
-,TRBJ2-3,TRBV6-5,-,CASSPKWGAKGTDTQYF,TGTGCCAGCAGTCCCAAATGGGGGGCCAAGGGCACAGATACGCAGTATTTT
few,TRBJ1-4,TRBV20-1,-,CSARAGGNTNEKLFF,TGCAGTGCTAGAGCTGGGGGGAACACAAATGAAAAACTGTTTTTT
few,TRBJ1-2,TRBV19,TRBD1,CASTGGVNYGYTF,TGTGCCAGTACAGGGGGTGTTAACTATGGCTACACCTTC
many,TRBJ2-3,TRBV5-4,-,CASSTGTKRQYF,TGTGCCAGCAGCACGGGGACCAAGAGGCAGTATTTT
-,TRBJ2-7,TRBV5-1,TRBD1,CASGTDRGGYEQYF,TGCGCCAGCGGAACGGACAGGGGTGGATACGAGCAGTACTTC